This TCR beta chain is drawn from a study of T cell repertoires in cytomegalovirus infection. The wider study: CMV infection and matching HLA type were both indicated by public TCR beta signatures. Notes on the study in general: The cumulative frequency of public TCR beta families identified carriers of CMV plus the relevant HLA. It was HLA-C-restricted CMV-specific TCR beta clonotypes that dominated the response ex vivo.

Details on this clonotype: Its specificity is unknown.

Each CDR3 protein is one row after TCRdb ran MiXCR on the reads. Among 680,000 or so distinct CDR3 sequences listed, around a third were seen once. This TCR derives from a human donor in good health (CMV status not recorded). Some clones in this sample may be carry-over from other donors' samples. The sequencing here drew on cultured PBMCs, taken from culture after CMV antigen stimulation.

CDR3 coding DNA: TGTGCCAGCAGTTTAGGGGACCCTGGCAATCAGCCCCAGCATTTT. It encodes CASSLGDPGNQPQHF. This chain joins TRBV27 and TRBJ1-5; possibly TRBD1 for D (5 bases). V dropped 2 bases and J dropped 2 bases, with 10 bases sitting between them. The V gene's germline CDR1 is MNHEY and CDR2 SMNVEV (reference sequence). This CDR3 has 15 amino acids.